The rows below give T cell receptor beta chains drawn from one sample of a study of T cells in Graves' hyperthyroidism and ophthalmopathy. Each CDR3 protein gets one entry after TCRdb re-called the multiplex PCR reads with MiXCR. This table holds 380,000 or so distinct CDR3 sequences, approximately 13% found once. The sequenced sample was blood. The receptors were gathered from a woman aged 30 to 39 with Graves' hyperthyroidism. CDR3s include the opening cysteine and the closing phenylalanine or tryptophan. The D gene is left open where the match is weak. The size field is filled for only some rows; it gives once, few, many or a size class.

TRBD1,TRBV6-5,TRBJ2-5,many,CASSYTQGAGETQYF,TGTGCCAGCAGTTACACACAGGGGGCCGGGGAGACCCAGTACTTC
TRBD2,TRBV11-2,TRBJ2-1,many,CASSLDQGASGSDEQFF,TGTGCCAGCAGCTTAGATCAGGGGGCTAGCGGGAGCGATGAGCAGTTCTTC
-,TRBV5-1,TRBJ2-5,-,CASSLYGRGTETQYF,TGCGCCAGCAGCTTGTACGGCAGGGGCACGGAGACCCAGTACTTC
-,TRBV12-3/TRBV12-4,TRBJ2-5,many,CASSSGLAQYF,TGTGCCAGCAGTTCGGGTTTGGCCCAGTACTTC
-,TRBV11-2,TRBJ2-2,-,CASSLGDSYTGELFF,TGTGCCAGCAGCTTAGGGGACTCCTACACCGGGGAGCTGTTTTTT
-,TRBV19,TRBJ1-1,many,CASSSGAGGTEAFF,TGTGCCAGTAGCTCCGGGGCGGGGGGCACTGAAGCTTTCTTT
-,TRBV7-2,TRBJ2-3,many,CASTQSRAEGTQYF,TGTGCCAGCACCCAAAGTCGGGCCGAAGGAACGCAGTATTTT
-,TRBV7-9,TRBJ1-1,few,CASSTGRSNTEAFF,TGTGCCAGCAGCACGGGACGGTCAAACACTGAAGCTTTCTTT
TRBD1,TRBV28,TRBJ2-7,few,CASTHYQGVSYEQYF,TGTGCCAGCACCCATTACCAGGGGGTATCCTACGAGCAGTACTTC
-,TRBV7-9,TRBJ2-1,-,CASFVFPTYNEQFF,TGTGCCAGCTTCGTCTTTCCAACGTACAATGAGCAGTTCTTC
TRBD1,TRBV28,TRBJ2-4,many,CASLNDRDGNIQYF,TGTGCCAGCCTGAACGACAGGGACGGAAACATTCAGTACTTC
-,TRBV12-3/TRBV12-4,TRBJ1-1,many,CASSNQGRNTEAFF,TGTGCCAGCAGTAACCAGGGTAGGAACACTGAAGCTTTCTTT
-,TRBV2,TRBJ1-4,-,CASKGTNEKLFF,TGTGCCTCAAAGGGTACTAATGAAAAACTGTTTTTT
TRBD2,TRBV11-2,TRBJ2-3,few,CASSLGLVSGRADTQYF,TGTGCCAGCAGCTTAGGGTTGGTTAGCGGGAGAGCAGATACGCAGTATTTT
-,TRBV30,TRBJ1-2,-,CAWSKAAARTF,TGTGCCTGGAGTAAGGCAGCCGCGCGGACCTTC
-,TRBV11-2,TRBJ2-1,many,CASSVVLEQFF,TGTGCCAGCAGCGTCGTCCTTGAGCAGTTCTTC
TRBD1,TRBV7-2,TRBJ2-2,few,CASSFGTAYTGELFF,TGTGCCAGCAGCTTCGGGACAGCCTACACCGGGGAGCTGTTTTTT
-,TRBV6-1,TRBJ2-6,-,CATFSQPGANVLTF,TGTGCCACTTTTAGCCAGCCTGGGGCCAACGTCCTGACTTTC
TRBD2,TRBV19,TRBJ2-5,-,CASSIGTSANKETQYF,TGTGCCAGTAGTATCGGGACTAGCGCCAACAAAGAGACCCAGTACTTC
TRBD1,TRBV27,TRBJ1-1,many,CASSPPQGVAFF,TGTGCCAGCAGTCCCCCACAGGGGGTGGCTTTCTTT
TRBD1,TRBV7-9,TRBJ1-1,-,CASSLGGTGSGLSTEAFF,TGTGCCAGCAGCCTAGGGGGGACAGGGTCGGGGCTTAGCACTGAAGCTTTCTTT
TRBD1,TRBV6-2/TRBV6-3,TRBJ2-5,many,CASIPQGVLETQYF,TGTGCCAGCATCCCCCAGGGGGTCTTGGAGACCCAGTACTTC
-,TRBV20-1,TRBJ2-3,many,CSARRQDITDTQYF,TGCAGTGCAAGGAGACAGGACATCACAGATACGCAGTATTTT
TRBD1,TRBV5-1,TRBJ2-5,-,CASSKTLRGGLQTQYF,TGCGCCAGCAGCAAGACTCTCAGAGGGGGCCTACAGACCCAGTACTTC
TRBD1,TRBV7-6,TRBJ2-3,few,CASSPPPRRDRLTDTQYF,TGTGCCAGCAGCCCTCCCCCCCGCCGGGACAGACTCACAGATACGCAGTATTTT
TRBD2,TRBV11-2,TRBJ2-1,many,CASSKSGLTYNEQFF,TGTGCCAGCAGCAAATCGGGACTAACCTACAATGAGCAGTTCTTC
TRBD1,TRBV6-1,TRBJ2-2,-,CASGPQGVIGELFF,TGTGCCAGCGGACCCCAGGGGGTCATCGGGGAGCTGTTTTTT
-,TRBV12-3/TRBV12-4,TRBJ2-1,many,CASSLEEHNEQFF,TGTGCCAGCAGTTTAGAGGAACACAATGAGCAGTTCTTC
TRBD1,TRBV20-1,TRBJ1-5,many,CSARGQKNQPQHF,TGCAGTGCCCGGGGACAGAAGAATCAGCCCCAGCATTTT
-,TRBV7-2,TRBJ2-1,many,CASSPQTFGGEQFF,TGTGCCAGCAGCCCCCAAACGTTCGGGGGCGAGCAGTTCTTC
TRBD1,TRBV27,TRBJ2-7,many,CASSHRGVAYEQYF,TGTGCCAGCAGTCACAGGGGAGTTGCCTACGAGCAGTACTTC
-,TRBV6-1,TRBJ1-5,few,CASSDFREQHF,TGTGCCAGCAGTGATTTCAGGGAGCAGCATTTT
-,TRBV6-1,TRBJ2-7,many,CSSGDPSYEQYF,TGTTCATCCGGGGATCCTTCCTACGAGCAGTACTTC
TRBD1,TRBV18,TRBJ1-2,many,CASSRQGDGYTF,TGTGCCAGCAGTCGACAGGGAGATGGCTACACCTTC
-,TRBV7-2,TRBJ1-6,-,CASSRPGLTNSPLHF,TGTGCCAGCAGCCGACCGGGACTGACTAATTCACCCCTCCACTTT
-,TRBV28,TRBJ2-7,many,CASTEEFLSYEQYF,TGTGCCAGCACCGAGGAATTCCTATCCTACGAGCAGTACTTC
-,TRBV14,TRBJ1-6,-,CASSQDGGIGFDSPLHF,TGTGCCAGCAGCCAAGATGGGGGGATAGGGTTTGATTCACCCCTCCACTTT
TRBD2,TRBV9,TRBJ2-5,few,CASSNSGREETQYF,TGTGCCAGCAGCAACAGCGGGAGGGAAGAGACCCAGTACTTC
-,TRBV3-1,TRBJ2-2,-,CASSLLGQDTGELFF,TGTGCCAGCAGCCTCCTGGGGCAGGACACCGGGGAGCTGTTTTTT
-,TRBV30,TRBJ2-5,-,CAWSVGPSGQYF,TGTGCCTGGAGTGTAGGGCCATCGGGCCAGTACTTC
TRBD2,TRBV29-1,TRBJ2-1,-,CSVVGRSSGNNEQFF,TGCAGCGTCGTAGGTCGTTCTAGCGGGAACAATGAGCAGTTCTTC
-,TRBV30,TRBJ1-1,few,CAWMESGLLPLTEAFF,TGTGCCTGGATGGAGTCGGGACTCCTCCCCTTAACTGAAGCTTTCTTT
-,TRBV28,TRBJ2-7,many,CASSTYRGAGSSYEQYF,TGTGCCAGCAGTACTTACCGAGGGGCGGGGAGCTCCTACGAGCAGTACTTC
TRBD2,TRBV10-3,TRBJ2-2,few,CAISGHEKLAGGPGTGELFF,TGTGCCATCAGTGGACATGAAAAATTAGCGGGAGGGCCGGGCACCGGGGAGCTGTTTTTT
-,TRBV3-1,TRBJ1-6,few,CASSPATAGSPLHF,TGTGCCAGCAGCCCGGCCACGGCGGGTTCACCCCTCCACTTT